The 14 T cell receptor beta chains presented below share a single source sample, sequenced in a study of shared T cell receptors in the human thymus. Assay: immunoSEQ multiplex PCR; the TCRdb copy retains only in-frame clones and omits some. This table holds 550,000 to 800,000 clones, around 85% found once. The sample was also linked to a second study, of human thymus T cells.

The sequenced sample was thymocytes. All receptors come from a girl under two years old with a congenital heart defect.

The V and J genes are TRBV19 and TRBJ1-1; TRBD1 matches at 7 bases. The ends lost 5 bases at V and 0 bases at J; junction bases unmatched: 3. The CDR3 has 14 amino acids. The germline CDR1 and CDR2 sequences are LNHDA and SQIVND (reference sequence). The chain's CDR3 is CASSGGTVNTEAFF. The CDR3 DNA follows: TGTGCCAGTAGTGGGGGGACAGTGAACACTGAAGCTTTCTTT.

The chain combines TRBV6-5 with TRBJ1-4, with D perhaps TRBD1 (6 bases). V was pared by 2 bases and J by 5 bases, with 12 bases between. CDR1 and CDR2 from the germline V gene are MNHEY and SVGAGI. This CDR3 has 15 residues. The CDR3 DNA follows: TGTGCCAGCAGTTACAACAGGGTCGGGAATGAAAAACTGTTTTTT. Its protein product is CASSYNRVGNEKLFF.

This sequence joins TRBV15 and TRBJ2-7, with TRBD1 as a possible D gene (6 bases). The germline V gene has CDR1 LNHNV and CDR2 YYDKDF (reference sequence). This CDR3 has 13 residues. Trimming took off 9 bases at V and 4 bases at J, with 16 bases between the two ends. The DNA for the CDR3 is TGTGCCACTAACCCGGGACACTTTTACGAGCAGTACTTC. Protein: CATNPGHFYEQYF.

This chain links TRBV25-1 with TRBJ1-1, with D tentatively TRBD1 (6 bases). The CDR3 is 15 amino acids. Per the germline V gene, CDR1 is MGHDK and CDR2 is SYGVNS. V dropped 4 bases and J dropped 5 bases, with 17 bases sitting between them. The CDR3 bases are TGTGCCAGCAGTGGATGGACAGTTAGAGGGACTGAAGCTTTCTTT. Its protein is CASSGWTVRGTEAFF.

This clone turned up a few times. CDR3 residues: CASSQGGVTDTQYF. Here the CDR3 DNA reads TGCGCCAGCAGCCAAGGGGGGGTCACAGATACGCAGTATTTT. The J gene is TRBJ2-3, the V gene TRBV4-3; perhaps TRBD2 as D (6 bases). V dropped 1 base and J dropped 2 bases, with 7 bases sitting between them. The germline CDR1 and CDR2 sequences are LGHNA and YSLEER. The CDR3 totals 14 residues.

The chain links TRBV6-4 to TRBJ1-2; 9 bases line up with TRBD1. The CDR3 runs to 17 residues. The junction had 9 bases not matched to a gene; V was cut back by 2 bases and J by 2 bases. Germline V gene sequence: CDR1 MRHNA, CDR2 SNTAGT. CDR3 bases: TGTGCCAGCAGTGACCGAACGGGACAGGGAAGAAACTATGGCTACACCTTC. Translating it yields CASSDRTGQGRNYGYTF.

This sequence joins TRBV14 and TRBJ2-3; possibly TRBD2 for D (5 bases). CDR3 length: 16 residues. Per germline, CDR1 SGHDN and CDR2 FVKESK. V was shortened by 0 bases and J by 8 bases, with 18 bases between the two germline ends. CDR3: CASSQDLKYSGGTQYF. CDR3 DNA: TGTGCCAGCAGCCAAGATCTCAAGTACAGCGGCGGTACGCAGTATTTT. The full variable domain, in which reference TRBV14 and TRBJ2-3 provide the parts outside the CDR3, is EAGVTQFPSHSVIEKGQTVTLRCDPISGHDNLYWYRRVMGKEIKFLLHFVKESKQDESGMPNNRFLAERTGGTYSTLKVQPAELEDSGVYFCASSQDLKYSGGTQYFGPGTRLTVL.

The chain joins TRBV28 to TRBJ1-1; a possible D gene is TRBD1 (5 bases). With 9 bases removed from V and 0 bases from J, the gap between germline ends came to 14 bases. Germline CDR1 and CDR2: MDHEN and SYDVKM. This CDR3 contains 14 residues. The CDR3 nucleotides are TGTGCCAGTCATAGGCGGGACCTGAACACTGAAGCTTTCTTT. Its protein product is CASHRRDLNTEAFF. Complete variable domain (other parts from reference TRBV28 and TRBJ1-1): DVKVTQSSRYLVKRTGEKVFLECVQDMDHENMFWYRQDPGLGLRLIYFSYDVKMKEKGDIPEGYSVSREKKERFSLILESASTNQTSMYLCASHRRDLNTEAFFGQGTRLTVV.

A remark on this clone: At one end, the junction sequence differs from germline, possibly due to a read error. The gene calls are TRBV14 and TRBJ1-1; 9 nucleotides align to TRBD1. The germline V gene has CDR1 SGHDN and CDR2 FVKESK. The CDR3 consists of 15 residues. The CDR3 sequence is CVSSTPGDRDTEAFF. The CDR3 DNA reads TGTGTCAGCAGCACCCCGGGGGACAGGGACACTGAAGCTTTCTTT. Using reference TRBV14 and TRBJ1-1 for the parts outside the CDR3, the full variable domain is EAGVTQFPSHSVIEKGQTVTLRCDPISGHDNLYWYRRVMGKEIKFLLHFVKESKQDESGMPNNRFLAERTGGTYSTLKVQPAELEDSGVYFCVSSTPGDRDTEAFFGQGTRLTVV.

The J gene is TRBJ1-5, the V gene TRBV6-5; D might be TRBD1 (6 bases). Per germline, CDR1 MNHEY and CDR2 SVGAGI. The CDR3 length is 14 residues. With 5 bases removed from V and 7 bases from J, the gap between germline ends came to 15 bases. The CDR3 reads CASSVFQGNQPQHF. Here the CDR3 DNA reads TGTGCCAGCAGTGTATTTCAGGGGAACCAGCCCCAGCATTTT.

V usage is TRBV27 and J usage is TRBJ2-3; D is perhaps TRBD1 (6 bases). The CDR3 runs to 20 residues. Trimming left V 0 bases short and J 0 bases short, with 22 bases between. The germline V gene encodes CDR1 MNHEY and CDR2 SMNVEV (reference sequence). The CDR3 loop reads CASSLSLWRQGRISTDTQYF. The CDR3 nucleotides read TGTGCCAGCAGTTTATCATTGTGGAGGCAGGGGAGAATTAGCACAGATACGCAGTATTTT.

This chain connects TRBV5-1 to TRBJ1-2; D is ambiguous. V was cut by 2 bases and J by 4 bases, with 12 bases left in between. Germline values: CDR1 SGHRS, CDR2 YFSETQ. The CDR3 spans 14 residues. The chain's CDR3 is CASSFGRSFYGYTF. The DNA of the CDR3 is TGCGCCAGCAGCTTCGGCAGGTCCTTCTATGGCTACACCTTC.

V and J are TRBV6-1 and TRBJ1-5; D uncertain. Germline V gene sequence: CDR1 MNHNS, CDR2 SASEGT. The CDR3 loop spans 13 amino acids. V was clipped by 6 bases and J by 5 bases, with 11 bases between them. The CDR3 here is CASRQSQDQPQHF. The CDR3 bases are TGTGCCAGCAGACAGAGCCAGGATCAGCCCCAGCATTTT.

A remark on this clone: Mismatch with germline at one junction end may stem from a read error. The same CDR3 can be traced to other DNA sequences in this sample. CDR3 loop: CASSLFGRRQGGNSPLHF. CDR3 nucleotides: TGTGCCAGCAGCTTGTTTGGAAGGAGGCAGGGAGGAAATTCCCCCCTCCACTTT. This chain connects TRBV5-6 to TRBJ1-6; TRBD1 might be the D (5 bases). From germline, CDR1 is SGHDT and CDR2 YYEEEE. The CDR3 consists of 18 residues.